This T cell receptor beta chain was observed in a study of neurological immune-mediated disorders. This clonotype showed up many times. MiXCR, applied by TCRdb to the 5' RACE reads, yields one record per CDR3 protein. Of about 22,000 distinct CDR3 sequences listed, about 10% are singletons. Sequenced input: PBMCs. The clonotype originates from a woman in her sixties or seventies with HTLV-1-associated myelopathy (HAM/TSP).

The chain's CDR3 is CASSLLTGNEQFF. Written as DNA, the CDR3 is TGCGCCAGCAGCCTGCTGACAGGGAATGAGCAGTTCTTC. J is TRBJ2-1 and V is TRBV5-1; TRBD1 agrees at 7 bases. CDR1 is SGHRS, CDR2 YFSETQ, per germline. V lost 4 bases, J lost 7 bases, and 5 bases stayed unmatched. This CDR3 is 13 amino acids long. The full variable domain, completed using reference TRBV5-1 and TRBJ2-1, is KAGVTQTPRYLIKTRGQQVTLSCSPISGHRSVSWYQQTPGQGLQFLFEYFSETQRNKGNFPGRFSGRQFSNSRSEMNVSTLELGDSALYLCASSLLTGNEQFFGPGTRLTVL.